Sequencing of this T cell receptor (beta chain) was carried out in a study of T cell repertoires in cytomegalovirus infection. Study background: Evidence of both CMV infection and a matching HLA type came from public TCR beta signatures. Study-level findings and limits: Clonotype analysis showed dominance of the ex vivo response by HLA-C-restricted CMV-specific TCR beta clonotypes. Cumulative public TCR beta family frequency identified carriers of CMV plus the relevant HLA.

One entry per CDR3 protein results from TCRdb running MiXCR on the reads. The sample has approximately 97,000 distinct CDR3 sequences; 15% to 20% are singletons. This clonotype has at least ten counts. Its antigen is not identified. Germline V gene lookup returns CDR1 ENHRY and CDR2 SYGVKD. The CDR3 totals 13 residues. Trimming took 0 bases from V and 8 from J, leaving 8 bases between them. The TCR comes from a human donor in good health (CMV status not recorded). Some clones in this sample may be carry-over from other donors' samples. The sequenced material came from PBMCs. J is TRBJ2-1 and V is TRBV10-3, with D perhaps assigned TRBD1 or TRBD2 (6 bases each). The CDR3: CAISESRGDEQFF. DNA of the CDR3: TGTGCCATCAGTGAGTCGAGGGGGGATGAGCAGTTCTTC.